Listed below are T cell receptor beta chains from one sample, sequenced in a study of glioma-infiltrating T cells after dendritic cell vaccination. The method was immunoSEQ multiplex PCR; TCRdb's version includes in-frame clones alone and lacks a portion of them. This table holds approximately 36,000 clones, almost 85% found once. The source was blood, collected before dendritic cell vaccination. Receptors were obtained from a human donor with glioblastoma. The CDR3 runs from the conserved cysteine through the conserved F or W. The D gene is left open where the match is weak. Where a row states a size, it is once, few, many or the class of an expanded clone; other rows omit it.

abundance: .
v_gene: TRBV5-4
d_gene: TRBD1
j_gene: TRBJ1-1
len: 15
CDR3nt: TGTGCCAGCAGCTTTCCGGGACAGGGGGGTACTGAAGCTTTCTTT
CDR3aa: CASSFPGQGGTEAFF

abundance: .
v_gene: TRBV30
d_gene: .
j_gene: TRBJ2-7
len: 15
CDR3nt: TGTGCCTGGAGCGGCGGGCCTCCTATTACCTACGAGCAGTACTTC
CDR3aa: CAWSGGPPITYEQYF

abundance: .
v_gene: TRBV19
d_gene: TRBD1
j_gene: TRBJ2-3
len: 14
CDR3nt: TGTGCCAGTAGCTCGGGACAGCCTACAGATACGCAGTATTTT
CDR3aa: CASSSGQPTDTQYF

abundance: .
v_gene: TRBV4-1
d_gene: .
j_gene: TRBJ2-7
len: 15
CDR3nt: TGCGCCAGCAGCCAAGAATTTAACGGGGGCTACGAGCAGTACTTC
CDR3aa: CASSQEFNGGYEQYF

abundance: .
v_gene: TRBV30
d_gene: .
j_gene: TRBJ2-3
len: 12
CDR3nt: TGTGCCTGGAGTCTTAACAAGTATACGCAGTATTTT
CDR3aa: CAWSLNKYTQYF

abundance: .
v_gene: TRBV30
d_gene: TRBD2
j_gene: TRBJ2-5
len: 14
CDR3nt: TGTGCCTGGTTAGCGGGGGGGCGGGGAGAGACCCAGTACTTC
CDR3aa: CAWLAGGRGETQYF

abundance: .
v_gene: TRBV28
d_gene: .
j_gene: TRBJ1-5
len: 14
CDR3nt: TGTGCCAGCAGTTTGATCGGAGACAATCAGCCCCAGCATTTT
CDR3aa: CASSLIGDNQPQHF

abundance: .
v_gene: TRBV7-2
d_gene: TRBD2
j_gene: TRBJ2-7
len: 15
CDR3nt: TGTGCCAGCAGCTTTAGCGGGGGGGCTCGTGCGGTGCAGTACTTC
CDR3aa: CASSFSGGARAVQYF

abundance: .
v_gene: TRBV18
d_gene: .
j_gene: TRBJ2-1
len: 16
CDR3nt: TGTGCCAGCTCACCAGAAATCCCGAGCTCCTACAATGAGCAGTTCTTC
CDR3aa: CASSPEIPSSYNEQFF

abundance: .
v_gene: TRBV11-2
d_gene: TRBD1
j_gene: TRBJ1-4
len: 16
CDR3nt: TGTGCCAGCAGCCCCGGGACAGCCGGAACTAATGAAAAACTGTTTTTT
CDR3aa: CASSPGTAGTNEKLFF

abundance: .
v_gene: TRBV5-6
d_gene: .
j_gene: TRBJ1-3
len: 17
CDR3nt: TGTGCCAGCAGCTTGTCGCTGGTCAGGGCCTCTGGAAACACCATATATTTT
CDR3aa: CASSLSLVRASGNTIYF

abundance: .
v_gene: TRBV5-4
d_gene: .
j_gene: TRBJ1-3
len: 15
CDR3nt: TGTGCCAGCAGCCGTGGGCAGGGGCCTGGAAACACCATATATTTT
CDR3aa: CASSRGQGPGNTIYF

abundance: .
v_gene: TRBV11-3
d_gene: TRBD2
j_gene: TRBJ2-1
len: 16
CDR3nt: TGTGCCAGCAGCTTAGATGGACTAGCGGGGAGGGATGAGCAGTTCTTC
CDR3aa: CASSLDGLAGRDEQFF

abundance: .
v_gene: TRBV5-8
d_gene: TRBD1
j_gene: TRBJ1-2
len: 14
CDR3nt: TGTGCCAGCAGATCTGGGACAGGGGGCTATGGCTACACCTTC
CDR3aa: CASRSGTGGYGYTF

abundance: few
v_gene: TRBV5-1
d_gene: .
j_gene: TRBJ1-2
len: 13
CDR3nt: TGCGCCAGCAGCTTGGCAGGGTTATATGGCTACACCTTC
CDR3aa: CASSLAGLYGYTF

abundance: .
v_gene: TRBV7-8
d_gene: TRBD1
j_gene: TRBJ2-5
len: 15
CDR3nt: TGTGCCAGTAGCCGGGGGACAGGGGATCTAGAGACCCAGTACTTC
CDR3aa: CASSRGTGDLETQYF

abundance: .
v_gene: TRBV6-5
d_gene: .
j_gene: TRBJ1-1
len: 14
CDR3nt: TGTGCCAGCAGTTACTCGTTCTCGAACACTGAAGCTTTCTTT
CDR3aa: CASSYSFSNTEAFF

abundance: .
v_gene: TRBV9
d_gene: .
j_gene: TRBJ2-1
len: 14
CDR3nt: TGTGCCAGCAGCGTCACAGGGAACTACAATGAGCAGTTCTTC
CDR3aa: CASSVTGNYNEQFF

abundance: .
v_gene: TRBV4-3
d_gene: .
j_gene: TRBJ2-2
len: 19
CDR3nt: TGCGCCAGCAGCTTAATCTTACGGGGAGGGGGGGGCAACACCGGGGAGCTGTTTTTT
CDR3aa: CASSLILRGGGGNTGELFF

abundance: .
v_gene: TRBV11-1
d_gene: .
j_gene: TRBJ2-1
len: 13
CDR3nt: TGTGCCAGCAGCCAGGGAGGACCCAATGAGCAGTTCTTC
CDR3aa: CASSQGGPNEQFF

abundance: .
v_gene: TRBV4-3
d_gene: .
j_gene: TRBJ1-2
len: 15
CDR3nt: TGCGCCAGCAGCCAAGAGTTACCGGCTAACTATGGCTACACCTTC
CDR3aa: CASSQELPANYGYTF

abundance: few
v_gene: TRBV2
d_gene: .
j_gene: TRBJ2-7
len: 12
CDR3nt: TGTGCCAGCATGCAACCCGGCTACGAGCAGTACTTC
CDR3aa: CASMQPGYEQYF

abundance: .
v_gene: TRBV30
d_gene: TRBD2
j_gene: TRBJ2-1
len: 15
CDR3nt: TGTGCCTGGAGTGTACCGGCACGGGGGGACAATGAGCAGTTCTTC
CDR3aa: CAWSVPARGDNEQFF

abundance: once
v_gene: TRBV5-4
d_gene: TRBD2
j_gene: TRBJ2-7
len: 14
CDR3nt: TGTGCCAGCAGCTCTAGCGGGGGGGCGTACGAGCAGTACTTC
CDR3aa: CASSSSGGAYEQYF

abundance: once
v_gene: TRBV27
d_gene: TRBD2
j_gene: TRBJ2-1
len: 16
CDR3nt: TGTGCCAGCAGTTCTCGCGGGGGGGCCCCCTACAATGAGCAGTTCTTC
CDR3aa: CASSSRGGAPYNEQFF

abundance: few
v_gene: TRBV9
d_gene: .
j_gene: TRBJ2-7
len: 14
CDR3nt: TGTGCCAGCAGCGTAGACGTTCAGGGCTACGAGCAGTACTTC
CDR3aa: CASSVDVQGYEQYF

abundance: .
v_gene: TRBV27
d_gene: .
j_gene: TRBJ1-1
len: 14
CDR3nt: TGTGCCAGCAGTTTAAGCAGGGGTGGCACTGAAGCTTTCTTT
CDR3aa: CASSLSRGGTEAFF

abundance: .
v_gene: TRBV13
d_gene: .
j_gene: TRBJ1-3
len: 12
CDR3nt: TGTGCCAGCAGCCCGCAAGCGAACACCATATATTTT
CDR3aa: CASSPQANTIYF

abundance: .
v_gene: TRBV5-6
d_gene: .
j_gene: TRBJ1-3
len: 14
CDR3nt: TGTGCCAGCAGCTTCGACAGTTCCCCAAACACCATATATTTT
CDR3aa: CASSFDSSPNTIYF

abundance: .
v_gene: TRBV5-4
d_gene: .
j_gene: TRBJ1-5
len: 14
CDR3nt: TGTGCCAGCAGCTTCAGGGGTTCCAATCAGCCCCAGCATTTT
CDR3aa: CASSFRGSNQPQHF

abundance: .
v_gene: TRBV30
d_gene: .
j_gene: TRBJ1-1
len: 13
CDR3nt: TGTGCCTGGAGTTCTCAGGGTTTTGCTGAAGCTTTCTTT
CDR3aa: CAWSSQGFAEAFF

abundance: few
v_gene: TRBV14
d_gene: .
j_gene: TRBJ1-6
len: 14
CDR3nt: TGTGCCAGCAGCCAAGGGAGGGAAAATTCACCCCTCCACTTT
CDR3aa: CASSQGRENSPLHF

abundance: few
v_gene: TRBV7-9
d_gene: .
j_gene: TRBJ2-7
len: 13
CDR3nt: TGTGCCAGCAGCCAAGAGCTGGTAAACGAGCAGTACTTC
CDR3aa: CASSQELVNEQYF

abundance: once
v_gene: TRBV6-5
d_gene: .
j_gene: TRBJ1-6
len: 15
CDR3nt: TGTGCCAGCAGCCCACAGGGCACAAATAATTCCCCCCTCCACTTT
CDR3aa: CASSPQGTNNSPLHF

abundance: .
v_gene: TRBV6-5
d_gene: .
j_gene: TRBJ1-2
len: 15
CDR3nt: TGTGCCAGCAGGTCCACAGGGAGCAGGAACTATGGCTACACCTTC
CDR3aa: CASRSTGSRNYGYTF

abundance: .
v_gene: TRBV7-3
d_gene: .
j_gene: TRBJ2-3
len: 16
CDR3nt: TGTGCCAGCGCCGGCATCGGGGGGCGAGGCACAGATACGCAGTATTTT
CDR3aa: CASAGIGGRGTDTQYF

abundance: once
v_gene: TRBV7-2
d_gene: TRBD2
j_gene: TRBJ2-1
len: 15
CDR3nt: TGTGCCAGCAGCTTAGAAGCGGGGGGGATCAATGAGCAGTTCTTC
CDR3aa: CASSLEAGGINEQFF

abundance: .
v_gene: TRBV15
d_gene: .
j_gene: TRBJ1-1
len: 14
CDR3nt: TGTGCCACCAGCAGAGATCAGGGGTACACTGAAGCTTTCTTT
CDR3aa: CATSRDQGYTEAFF

abundance: .
v_gene: TRBV18
d_gene: .
j_gene: TRBJ2-1
len: 13
CDR3nt: TGTGCCAGCTCACTGCTGGACAGAAATGAGCAGTTCTTC
CDR3aa: CASSLLDRNEQFF

abundance: .
v_gene: TRBV9
d_gene: .
j_gene: TRBJ1-3
len: 15
CDR3nt: TGTGCCAGCAGCGTGACAAACACGGATGTAAACACCATATATTTT
CDR3aa: CASSVTNTDVNTIYF

abundance: .
v_gene: TRBV10-3
d_gene: .
j_gene: TRBJ1-2
len: 13
CDR3nt: TGTGCCATCAGTGAGTTCGCACGTGAGGGCTACACCTTC
CDR3aa: CAISEFAREGYTF

abundance: few
v_gene: TRBV29-1
d_gene: .
j_gene: TRBJ2-5
len: 15
CDR3nt: TGCAGCGTTGGTGGGGGTCGAGGGGGCCAAGAGACCCAGTACTTC
CDR3aa: CSVGGGRGGQETQYF

abundance: .
v_gene: TRBV5-1
d_gene: TRBD1
j_gene: TRBJ2-7
len: 15
CDR3nt: TGCGCCAGCAGCCAGGGGACAGCTAGCTCCTACGAGCAGTACTTC
CDR3aa: CASSQGTASSYEQYF

abundance: .
v_gene: TRBV4-1
d_gene: .
j_gene: TRBJ2-7
len: 13
CDR3nt: TGCGCCAGCAGCCAAGATCGCTACTACGAGCAGTACTTC
CDR3aa: CASSQDRYYEQYF

abundance: once
v_gene: TRBV5-1
d_gene: TRBD1
j_gene: TRBJ2-7
len: 16
CDR3nt: TGCGCCAGCAGCTTGAGATCCCGGGACAGGGTTCTCGAGCAGTACTTC
CDR3aa: CASSLRSRDRVLEQYF

abundance: .
v_gene: TRBV7-8
d_gene: TRBD1
j_gene: TRBJ2-7
len: 13
CDR3nt: TGTGCCAGCAGCTTAGCCAGGGGGAGCGAGCAGTACTTC
CDR3aa: CASSLARGSEQYF

abundance: once
v_gene: TRBV5-6
d_gene: .
j_gene: TRBJ2-7
len: 13
CDR3nt: TGTGCCAGCAGCTTGGGCTCAACCTACGAGCAGTACTTC
CDR3aa: CASSLGSTYEQYF

abundance: .
v_gene: TRBV7-2
d_gene: TRBD2
j_gene: TRBJ2-5
len: 14
CDR3nt: TGTGCCAGCAGGGATACTAGCGGAGAAGAGACCCAGTACTTC
CDR3aa: CASRDTSGEETQYF

abundance: .
v_gene: TRBV9
d_gene: .
j_gene: TRBJ2-1
len: 16
CDR3nt: TGTGCCAGCAGCGTAGGGAGAGACCCGATCTACAATGAGCAGTTCTTC
CDR3aa: CASSVGRDPIYNEQFF

abundance: .
v_gene: TRBV2
d_gene: TRBD1
j_gene: TRBJ1-5
len: 16
CDR3nt: TGTGCCAGCAGGGGGACAGGGAGGGGGAGCAATCAGCCCCAGCATTTT
CDR3aa: CASRGTGRGSNQPQHF

abundance: few
v_gene: TRBV4-3
d_gene: .
j_gene: TRBJ1-1
len: 15
CDR3nt: TGCGCCAGCAGCCCCTTAGGAGGGGAGTTGACTGAAGCTTTCTTT
CDR3aa: CASSPLGGELTEAFF

abundance: .
v_gene: TRBV25-1
d_gene: .
j_gene: TRBJ1-4
len: 15
CDR3nt: TGTGCCAGCAGTGAATATAAGGGGTTTAATGAAAAACTGTTTTTT
CDR3aa: CASSEYKGFNEKLFF

abundance: .
v_gene: TRBV30
d_gene: .
j_gene: TRBJ2-7
len: 13
CDR3nt: TGTGCCTGGAGTGATGCCTACGGGAGAGAGCAGTACTTC
CDR3aa: CAWSDAYGREQYF

abundance: .
v_gene: TRBV21-1
d_gene: .
j_gene: TRBJ1-5
len: 17
CDR3nt: TGTGCCAGCAGCAAACCAGACAGGGCCTTGAGCAATCAGCCCCAGCATTTT
CDR3aa: CASSKPDRALSNQPQHF